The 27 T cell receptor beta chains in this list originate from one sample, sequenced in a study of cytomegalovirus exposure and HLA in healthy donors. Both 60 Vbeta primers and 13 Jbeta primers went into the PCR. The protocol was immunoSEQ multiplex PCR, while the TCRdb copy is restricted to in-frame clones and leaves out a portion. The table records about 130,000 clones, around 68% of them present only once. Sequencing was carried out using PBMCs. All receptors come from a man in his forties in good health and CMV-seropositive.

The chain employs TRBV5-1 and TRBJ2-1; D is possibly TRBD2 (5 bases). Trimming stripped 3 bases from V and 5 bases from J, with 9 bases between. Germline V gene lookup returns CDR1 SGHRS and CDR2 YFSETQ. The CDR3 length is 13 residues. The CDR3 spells CASSSHGDNEQFF. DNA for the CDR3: TGCGCCAGCAGCTCTCACGGGGACAATGAGCAGTTCTTC.

CDR3 sequence reads: CASSLDNGNTQYF. CDR3 nucleotide sequence: TGTGCCAGCAGCTTGGACAATGGGAATACGCAGTATTTT. The gene calls are TRBV7-9 and TRBJ2-3; TRBD1 is a possible D gene (5 bases). The CDR3 is 13 amino acids. V was trimmed by 3 bases and J by 7 bases, leaving 11 bases between them. Per germline, CDR1 SEHNR and CDR2 FQNEAQ (reference sequence).

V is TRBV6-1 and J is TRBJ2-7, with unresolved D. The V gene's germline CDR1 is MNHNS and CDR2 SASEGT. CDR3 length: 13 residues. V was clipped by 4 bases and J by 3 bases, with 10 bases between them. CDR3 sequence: CASSVAMVYEQYF. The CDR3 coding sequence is TGTGCCAGCAGTGTGGCCATGGTCTACGAGCAGTACTTC.

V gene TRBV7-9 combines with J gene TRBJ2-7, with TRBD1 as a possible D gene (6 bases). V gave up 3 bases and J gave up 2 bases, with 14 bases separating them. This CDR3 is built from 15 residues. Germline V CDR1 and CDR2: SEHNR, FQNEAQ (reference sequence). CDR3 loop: CASSFYRQETYEQYF. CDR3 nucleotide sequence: TGTGCCAGCAGCTTTTACCGACAGGAGACCTACGAGCAGTACTTC.

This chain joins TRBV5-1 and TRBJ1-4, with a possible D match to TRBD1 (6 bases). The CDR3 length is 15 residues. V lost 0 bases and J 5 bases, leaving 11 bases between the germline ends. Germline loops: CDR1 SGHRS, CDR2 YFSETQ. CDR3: CASSLGGQRNEKLFF. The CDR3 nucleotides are TGCGCCAGCAGCTTGGGAGGACAGAGGAATGAAAAACTGTTTTTT.

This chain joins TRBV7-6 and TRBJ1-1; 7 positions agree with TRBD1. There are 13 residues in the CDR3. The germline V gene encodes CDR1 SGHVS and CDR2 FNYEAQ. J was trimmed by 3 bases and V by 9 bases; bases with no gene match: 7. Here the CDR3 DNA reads TGTGCCAGTAGACAGGGCACGGACACTGAAGCTTTCTTT. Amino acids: CASRQGTDTEAFF.

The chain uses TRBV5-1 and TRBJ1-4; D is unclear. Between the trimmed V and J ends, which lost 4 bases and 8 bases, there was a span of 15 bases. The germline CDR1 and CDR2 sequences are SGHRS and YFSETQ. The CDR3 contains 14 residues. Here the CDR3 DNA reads TGCGCCAGCAGCAGAGCCCAAGTGGGCGAAAAACTGTTTTTT. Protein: CASSRAQVGEKLFF.

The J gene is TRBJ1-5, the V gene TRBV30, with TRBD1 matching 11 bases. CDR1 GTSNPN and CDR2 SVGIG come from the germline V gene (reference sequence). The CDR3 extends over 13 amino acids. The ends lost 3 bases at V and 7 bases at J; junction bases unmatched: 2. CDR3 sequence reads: CAWRGTGGQPQHF. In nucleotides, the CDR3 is TGTGCCTGGAGGGGGACAGGGGGACAGCCCCAGCATTTT. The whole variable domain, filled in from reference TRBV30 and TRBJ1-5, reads SQTIHQWPATLVQPVGSPLSLECTVEGTSNPNLYWYRQAAGRGLQLLFYSVGIGQISSEVPQNLSASRPQDRQFILSSKKLLLSDSGFYLCAWRGTGGQPQHFGDGTRLSIL.

CDR3 nucleotide sequence: TGTGCCAGCAGCTTAGTCCTCACAGACGCTGAAGCTTTCTTT. Protein sequence: CASSLVLTDAEAFF. The chain recombines TRBV7-9 with TRBJ1-1; D is ambiguous. V lost 1 base and J lost 6, with 12 bases in between. From germline, CDR1 is SEHNR and CDR2 FQNEAQ (reference sequence). The CDR3 runs 14 residues.

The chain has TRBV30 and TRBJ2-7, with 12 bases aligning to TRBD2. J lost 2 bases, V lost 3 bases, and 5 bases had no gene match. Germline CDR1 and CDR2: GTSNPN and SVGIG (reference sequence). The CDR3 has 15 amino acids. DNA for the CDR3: TGTGCCTGGAGCCCCGGGACTAGCGGGCCCTACGAGCAGTACTTC. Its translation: CAWSPGTSGPYEQYF.

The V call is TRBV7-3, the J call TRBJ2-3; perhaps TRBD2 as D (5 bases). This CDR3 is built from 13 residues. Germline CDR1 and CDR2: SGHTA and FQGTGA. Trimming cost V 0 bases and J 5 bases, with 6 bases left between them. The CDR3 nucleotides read TGTGCCAGCAGCTTAACAGGAGGAGATACGCAGTATTTT. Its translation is CASSLTGGDTQYF.

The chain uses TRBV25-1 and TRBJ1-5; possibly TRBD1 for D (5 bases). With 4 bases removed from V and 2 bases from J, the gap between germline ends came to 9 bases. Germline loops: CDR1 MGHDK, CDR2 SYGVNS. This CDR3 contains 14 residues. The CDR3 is CASSGRAGNQPQHF. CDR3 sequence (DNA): TGTGCCAGCAGTGGCAGGGCCGGCAATCAGCCCCAGCATTTT.

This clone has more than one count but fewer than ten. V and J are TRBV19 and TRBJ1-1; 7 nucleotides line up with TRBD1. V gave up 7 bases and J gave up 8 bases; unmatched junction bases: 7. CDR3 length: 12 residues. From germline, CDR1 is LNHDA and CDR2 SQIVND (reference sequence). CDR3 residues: CASTLGGREAFF. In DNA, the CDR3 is TGTGCCAGTACCCTAGGGGGCAGGGAAGCTTTCTTT.

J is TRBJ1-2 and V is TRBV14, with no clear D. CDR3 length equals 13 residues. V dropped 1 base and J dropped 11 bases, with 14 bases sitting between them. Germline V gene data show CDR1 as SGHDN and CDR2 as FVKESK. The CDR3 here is CASSQARISVYTF. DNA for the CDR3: TGTGCCAGCAGCCAAGCCCGTATTTCAGTATACACCTTC.

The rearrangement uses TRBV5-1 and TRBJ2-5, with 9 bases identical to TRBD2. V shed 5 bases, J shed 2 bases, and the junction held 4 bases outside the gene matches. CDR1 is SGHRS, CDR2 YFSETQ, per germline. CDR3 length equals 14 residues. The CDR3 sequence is CASRPSGTQETQYF. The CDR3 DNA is TGCGCCAGCAGGCCTAGCGGGACACAAGAGACCCAGTACTTC. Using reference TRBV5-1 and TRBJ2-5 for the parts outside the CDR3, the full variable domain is KAGVTQTPRYLIKTRGQQVTLSCSPISGHRSVSWYQQTPGQGLQFLFEYFSETQRNKGNFPGRFSGRQFSNSRSEMNVSTLELGDSALYLCASRPSGTQETQYFGPGTRLLVL.

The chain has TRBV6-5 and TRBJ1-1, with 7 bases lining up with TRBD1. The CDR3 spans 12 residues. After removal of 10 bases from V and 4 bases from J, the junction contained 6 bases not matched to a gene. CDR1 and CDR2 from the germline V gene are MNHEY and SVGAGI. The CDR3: CATNRGSTEAFF. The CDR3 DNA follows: TGTGCCACCAACAGGGGAAGCACTGAAGCTTTCTTT.

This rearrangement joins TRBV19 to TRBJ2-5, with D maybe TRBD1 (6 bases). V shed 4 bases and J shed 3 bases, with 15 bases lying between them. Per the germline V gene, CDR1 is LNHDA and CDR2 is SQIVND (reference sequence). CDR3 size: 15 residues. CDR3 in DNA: TGTGCCAGTAGTAATTGGTTGGCAGGGGAAGAGACCCAGTACTTC. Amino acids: CASSNWLAGEETQYF.

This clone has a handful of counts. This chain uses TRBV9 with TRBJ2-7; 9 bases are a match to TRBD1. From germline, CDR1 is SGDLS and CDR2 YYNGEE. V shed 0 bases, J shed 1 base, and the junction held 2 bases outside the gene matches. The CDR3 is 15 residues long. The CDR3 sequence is CASSVDGTGSYEQYF. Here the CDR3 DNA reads TGTGCCAGCAGCGTAGACGGGACAGGGTCCTACGAGCAGTACTTC.

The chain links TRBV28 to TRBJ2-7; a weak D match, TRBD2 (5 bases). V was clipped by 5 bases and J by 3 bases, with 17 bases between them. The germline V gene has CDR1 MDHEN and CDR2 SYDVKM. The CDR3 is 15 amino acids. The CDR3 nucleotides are TGTGCCAGCAGTACGTTCCGAGGGAAACTCTACGAGCAGTACTTC. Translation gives CASSTFRGKLYEQYF. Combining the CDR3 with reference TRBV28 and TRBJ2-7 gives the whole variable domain DVKVTQSSRYLVKRTGEKVFLECVQDMDHENMFWYRQDPGLGLRLIYFSYDVKMKEKGDIPEGYSVSREKKERFSLILESASTNQTSMYLCASSTFRGKLYEQYFGPGTRLTVT.

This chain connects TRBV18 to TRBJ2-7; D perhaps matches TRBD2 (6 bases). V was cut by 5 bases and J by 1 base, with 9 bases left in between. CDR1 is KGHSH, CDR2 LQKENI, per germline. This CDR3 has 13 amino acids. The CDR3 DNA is TGTGCCAGCTCAGCGGGACGGTCCTACGAGCAGTACTTC. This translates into CASSAGRSYEQYF.

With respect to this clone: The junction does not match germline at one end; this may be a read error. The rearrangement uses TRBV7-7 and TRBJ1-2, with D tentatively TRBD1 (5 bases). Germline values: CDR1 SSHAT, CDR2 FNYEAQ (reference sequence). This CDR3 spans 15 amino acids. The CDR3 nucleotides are TGTGCTAGCAGCTTAGAGTGCAGGGTTAACTATGGCTACACCTTC. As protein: CASSLECRVNYGYTF.

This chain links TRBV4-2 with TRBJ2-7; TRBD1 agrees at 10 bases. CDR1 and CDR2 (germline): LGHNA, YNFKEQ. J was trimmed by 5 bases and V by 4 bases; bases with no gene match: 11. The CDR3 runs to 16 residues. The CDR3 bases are TGTGCCAGCAGCCCTTCGGCGGGACAGGGGAGTCACGAGCAGTACTTC. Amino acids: CASSPSAGQGSHEQYF.

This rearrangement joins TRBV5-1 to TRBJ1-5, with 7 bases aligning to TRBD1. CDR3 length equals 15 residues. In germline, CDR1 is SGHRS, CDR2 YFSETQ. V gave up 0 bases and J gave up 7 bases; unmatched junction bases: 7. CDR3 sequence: CASSLGSDRDQPQHF. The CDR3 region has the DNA TGCGCCAGCAGCTTGGGAAGTGACAGGGACCAGCCCCAGCATTTT. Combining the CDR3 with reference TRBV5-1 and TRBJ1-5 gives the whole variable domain KAGVTQTPRYLIKTRGQQVTLSCSPISGHRSVSWYQQTPGQGLQFLFEYFSETQRNKGNFPGRFSGRQFSNSRSEMNVSTLELGDSALYLCASSLGSDRDQPQHFGDGTRLSIL.

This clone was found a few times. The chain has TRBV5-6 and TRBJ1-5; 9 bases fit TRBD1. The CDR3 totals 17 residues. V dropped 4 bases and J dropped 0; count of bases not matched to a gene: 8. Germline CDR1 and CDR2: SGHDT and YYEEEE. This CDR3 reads CASSLFGDRVSNQPQHF. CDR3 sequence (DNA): TGTGCCAGCAGCCTCTTCGGGGACAGGGTTAGCAATCAGCCCCAGCATTTT.

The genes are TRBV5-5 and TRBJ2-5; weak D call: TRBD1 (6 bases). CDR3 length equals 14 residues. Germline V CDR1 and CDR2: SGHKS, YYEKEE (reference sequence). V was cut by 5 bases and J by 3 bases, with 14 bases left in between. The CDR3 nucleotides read TGTGCCAGCAGGCGACAGGAGATAAAAGAGACCCAGTACTTC. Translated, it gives CASRRQEIKETQYF.

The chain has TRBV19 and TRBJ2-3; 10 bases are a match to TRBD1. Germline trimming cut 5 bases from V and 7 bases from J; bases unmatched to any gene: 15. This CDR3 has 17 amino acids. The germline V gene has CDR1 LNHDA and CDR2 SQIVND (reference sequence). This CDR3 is CASSPTGGQGQLNTQYF. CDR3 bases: TGTGCCAGTAGTCCGACCGGGGGACAGGGGCAACTAAATACGCAGTATTTT.

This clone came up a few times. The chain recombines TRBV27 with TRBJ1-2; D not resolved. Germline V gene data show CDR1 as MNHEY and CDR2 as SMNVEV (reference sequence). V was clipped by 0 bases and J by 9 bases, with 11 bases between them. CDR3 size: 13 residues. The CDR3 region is CASSLSRGERYTF. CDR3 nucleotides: TGTGCCAGCAGTTTATCGCGGGGTGAGCGCTACACCTTC.